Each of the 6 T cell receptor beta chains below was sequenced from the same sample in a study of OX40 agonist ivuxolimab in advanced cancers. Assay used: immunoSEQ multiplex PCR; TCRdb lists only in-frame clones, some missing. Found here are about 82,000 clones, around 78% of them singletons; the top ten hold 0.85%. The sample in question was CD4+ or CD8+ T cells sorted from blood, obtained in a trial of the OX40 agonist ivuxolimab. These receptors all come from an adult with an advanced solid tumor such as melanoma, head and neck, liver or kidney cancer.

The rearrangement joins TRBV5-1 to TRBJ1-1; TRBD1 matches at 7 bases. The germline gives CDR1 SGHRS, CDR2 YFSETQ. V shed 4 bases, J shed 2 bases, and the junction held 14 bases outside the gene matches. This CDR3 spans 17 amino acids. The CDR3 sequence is CASSHNYRTGRNTEAFF. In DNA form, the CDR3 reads TGCGCCAGCAGCCATAATTATCGGACAGGACGTAACACTGAAGCTTTCTTT.

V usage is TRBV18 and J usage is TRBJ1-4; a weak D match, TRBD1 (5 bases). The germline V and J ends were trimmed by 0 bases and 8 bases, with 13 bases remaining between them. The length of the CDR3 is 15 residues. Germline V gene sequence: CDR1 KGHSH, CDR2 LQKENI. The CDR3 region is CASSPPRGDEEKLFF. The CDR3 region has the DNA TGTGCCAGCTCACCACCAAGAGGGGATGAAGAAAAACTGTTTTTT. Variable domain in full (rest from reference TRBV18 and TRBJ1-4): NAGVMQNPRHLVRRRGQEARLRCSPMKGHSHVYWYRQLPEEGLKFMVYLQKENIIDESGMPKERFSAEFPKEGPSILRIQQVVRGDSAAYFCASSPPRGDEEKLFFGSGTQLSVL.

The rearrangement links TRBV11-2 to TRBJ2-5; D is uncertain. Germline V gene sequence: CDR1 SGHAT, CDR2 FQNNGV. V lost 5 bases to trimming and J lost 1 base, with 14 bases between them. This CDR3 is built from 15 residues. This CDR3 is CASSPPTEPQETQYF. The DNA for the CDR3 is TGTGCCAGCAGCCCCCCGACGGAACCCCAAGAGACCCAGTACTTC.

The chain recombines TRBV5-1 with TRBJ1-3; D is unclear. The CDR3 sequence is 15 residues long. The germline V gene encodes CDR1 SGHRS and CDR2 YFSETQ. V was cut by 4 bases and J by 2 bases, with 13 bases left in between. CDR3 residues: CASSPNPATGNTIYF. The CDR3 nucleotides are TGCGCCAGCAGCCCGAATCCAGCTACTGGAAACACCATATATTTT.

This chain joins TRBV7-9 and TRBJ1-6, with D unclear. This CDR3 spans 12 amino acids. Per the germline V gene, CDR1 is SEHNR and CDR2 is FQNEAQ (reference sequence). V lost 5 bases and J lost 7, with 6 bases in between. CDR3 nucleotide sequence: TGTGCCAGCAGCGGGGAGAATTCACCCCTCCACTTT. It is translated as CASSGENSPLHF.

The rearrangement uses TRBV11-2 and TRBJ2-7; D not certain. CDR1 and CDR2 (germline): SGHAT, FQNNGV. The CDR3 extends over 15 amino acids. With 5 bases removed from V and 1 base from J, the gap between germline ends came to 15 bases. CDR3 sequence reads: CASSPINGPSYEQYF. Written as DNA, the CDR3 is TGTGCCAGCAGCCCAATAAATGGCCCGTCCTACGAGCAGTACTTC.